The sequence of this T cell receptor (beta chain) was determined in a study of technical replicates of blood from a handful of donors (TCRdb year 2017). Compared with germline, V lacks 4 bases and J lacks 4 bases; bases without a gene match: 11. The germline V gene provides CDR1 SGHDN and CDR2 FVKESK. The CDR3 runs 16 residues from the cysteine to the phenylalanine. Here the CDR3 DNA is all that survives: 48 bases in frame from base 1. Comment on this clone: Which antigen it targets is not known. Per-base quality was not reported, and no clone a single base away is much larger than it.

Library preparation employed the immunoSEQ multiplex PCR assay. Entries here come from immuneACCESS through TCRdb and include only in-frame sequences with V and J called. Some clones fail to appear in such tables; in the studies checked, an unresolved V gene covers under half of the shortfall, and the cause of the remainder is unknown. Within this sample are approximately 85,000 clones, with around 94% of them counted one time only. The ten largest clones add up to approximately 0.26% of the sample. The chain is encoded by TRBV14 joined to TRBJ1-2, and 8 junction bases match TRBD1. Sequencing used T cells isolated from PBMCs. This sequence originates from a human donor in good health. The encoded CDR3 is CASSRYLQGDIYGYTF. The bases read TGTGCCAGCAGCCGATATTTACAGGGGGACATCTATGGCTACACCTTC.